This T cell receptor beta chain emerged from a study of blood T cell repertoires in COVID-19. As for the study in general: Material from acute and convalescent COVID-19 was sourced from the United States, Italy and Spain. In each case, the material was cDNA or gDNA derived from T cells, B-cell-depleted T cells, or PBMCs.

Germline lookup yields CDR1 MNHEY and CDR2 SVGAGI. V lost 5 bases to trimming and J lost 7 bases, with 11 bases between them. The CDR3 runs 12 residues. Authors' analysis steps: Reference gene primer amplification yielded estimated nucleated cell counts. Generated by immunoSEQ multiplex PCR, the TCRdb table keeps only in-frame clones and is missing some. V and J calls and clone size come straight from that table; D and trimming were deduced from the DNA. The table has roughly 200,000 clones, approximately 80% seen once. Material for sequencing was peripheral blood. The rearrangement uses TRBV6-5 and TRBJ1-2; tentative D call: TRBD1 (5 bases). The clonotype originates from a man aged 35 to 55 with acute or convalescent COVID-19. DNA of the CDR3: TGTGCCAGCAGTACCTCCAGGGTTGGCTACACCTTC. Protein: CASSTSRVGYTF.